This TCR beta chain derives from a study of Graves' ophthalmopathy and Graves' hyperthyroidism. Hyperthyroidism patients, aged 18 to 65, were newly diagnosed, under 2 months' duration. Enrollment excluded any patients with other autoimmune diseases, uncontrolled infections, pregnancy or lactation. RNA transcripts were the source from which TCR beta CDR3 regions were amplified. HTBI primers served in a first-round RT-PCR, which a second-round multiplex PCR followed. TCRdb re-called the multiplex PCR reads through MiXCR, storing one row per CDR3 protein. The data show around 1.1 million distinct CDR3 sequences, about two fifths seen once. Ten or more counts support this clonotype. V was clipped by 5 bases and J by 2 bases; unmatched bases: 4. This CDR3 has 13 residues. The germline CDR1 and CDR2 sequences are DFQATT and SNEGSKA (reference sequence).

The chain is built from TRBV20-1 and TRBJ2-5; 8 bases align to TRBD2. The TCR sequence derives from an adult man with Graves' hyperthyroidism. The sequenced sample was peripheral blood or thyroid tissue (not recorded which). CDR3 nucleotides: TGCAGTGCTCGAGCGGGAGCGCAAGAGACCCAGTACTTC. Translated: CSARAGAQETQYF.